The 24 T cell receptor beta chains below were found in one sample sequenced in a study of T cell responses to AZD1222 COVID-19 vaccine. Here immunoSEQ multiplex PCR was the method, and the copy in TCRdb shows in-frame clones only, minus some. This table has about 120,000 clones, around 90% appearing once. The specimen comprised peripheral blood, sampled on day 0 of AZD1222 vaccination. Receptor source: an adult in good health.

The chain has TRBV30 and TRBJ1-4; no clear D. CDR1 GTSNPN and CDR2 SVGIG come from the germline V gene (reference sequence). The CDR3 contains 15 residues. Between the trimmed V and J ends, which lost 0 bases and 5 bases, there was a span of 13 bases. The CDR3 here is CAWSVQRSVNEKLFF. The CDR3 nucleotides read TGTGCCTGGAGTGTACAGAGGTCAGTGAATGAAAAACTGTTTTTT.

V is TRBV7-8 and J is TRBJ1-1; no firm D call. CDR1 is SGHVS and CDR2 is FQNEAQ in the germline V gene. Trimming shortened V by 5 bases and J by 3 bases, and 13 bases separated the two germline ends. This CDR3 has 14 residues. The CDR3 DNA reads TGTGCCAGCAGCGCCTACCTAAGGGACACTGAAGCTTTCTTT. Amino acids: CASSAYLRDTEAFF.

J is TRBJ2-7 and V is TRBV6-5; TRBD1 agrees at 8 bases. The germline V gene has CDR1 MNHEY and CDR2 SVGAGI. The CDR3 loop spans 15 amino acids. V trimming: 6 bases; J trimming: 0 bases; junction bases outside the gene matches: 7. In nucleotides, the CDR3 is TGTGCCAGCAGACCGGGACAGGCGACCTCCTACGAGCAGTACTTC. Translating it yields CASRPGQATSYEQYF.

Concerning this clone itself: This specimen includes other DNA sequences encoding the same CDR3. This chain joins TRBV5-1 and TRBJ2-5, with D perhaps TRBD1 or TRBD2 (6 bases each). There are 13 residues in the CDR3. Germline lookup yields CDR1 SGHRS and CDR2 YFSETQ. V gave up 2 bases and J gave up 2 bases, with 7 bases separating them. The CDR3 here is CASSLGGQETQYF. CDR3 nucleotide sequence: TGCGCCAGCAGCTTAGGGGGGCAAGAGACCCAGTACTTC.

This clone was recorded once. Other DNA variants within this sample encode the same CDR3. J is TRBJ1-2 and V is TRBV7-2; 9 bases fit TRBD1. This CDR3 has 13 residues. CDR1 is SGHTA, CDR2 FQGNSA, per germline. V shed 5 bases, J shed 6 bases, and the junction held 4 bases outside the gene matches. Here the CDR3 DNA reads TGTGCCAGCAGCCTCCGGGACAGGGATGGCTACACCTTC. It is translated as CASSLRDRDGYTF.

The J gene is TRBJ1-2, the V gene TRBV14, with TRBD1 matching 7 bases. CDR3 size: 15 residues. With V trimmed by 2 bases and J by 8 bases, 11 bases remained unmatched. CDR1 and CDR2 from the germline V gene are SGHDN and FVKESK. CDR3 in amino acids: CASSQTAGGIGGYTF. The CDR3 region has the DNA TGTGCCAGCAGCCAAACGGCAGGGGGTATCGGAGGCTACACCTTC.

The rearrangement joins TRBV5-1 to TRBJ2-1; 7 nucleotides align to TRBD2. Trimming at V came to 4 bases and at J to 6 bases, leaving 13 bases not matched to a gene. Germline CDR1 and CDR2: SGHRS and YFSETQ. The CDR3 consists of 16 residues. Written as DNA, the CDR3 is TGCGCCAGCAGCCCGGGACTACCCCCCACTGTCAATGAGCAGTTCTTC. Protein sequence: CASSPGLPPTVNEQFF.

This clone was counted a single time. The chain links TRBV9 to TRBJ2-7; D possibly corresponds to TRBD1 (5 bases). Germline-derived CDR1 and CDR2 are SGDLS and YYNGEE. The V end lost 0 bases, the J end lost 3 bases, and 13 bases lay between the germline ends. The CDR3 consists of 15 residues. For the CDR3, the DNA is TGTGCCAGCAGCGTAGAGGGATCAGGGCTCTACGAGCAGTACTTC. This translates into CASSVEGSGLYEQYF.

The chain uses TRBV5-4 and TRBJ2-7, with D perhaps TRBD2 (5 bases). Trimming cost V 3 bases and J 0 bases, with 7 bases left between them. Germline lookup yields CDR1 SGHNT and CDR2 YYREEE (reference sequence). The CDR3 consists of 13 residues. CDR3 sequence: CASSYGDSYEQYF. Written as DNA, the CDR3 is TGTGCCAGCAGCTACGGGGACTCCTACGAGCAGTACTTC.

The CDR3, as DNA: TGTGCCAGCAGCTTAGATCTCACGCAGTATTTT. This translates into CASSLDLTQYF. J is TRBJ2-3 and V is TRBV11-2, with D hard to call. Between the trimmed V and J ends, which lost 0 bases and 9 bases, there was a span of 4 bases. The germline V gene has CDR1 SGHAT and CDR2 FQNNGV. The CDR3 is 11 amino acids. Based on the CDR3 plus reference TRBV11-2 and TRBJ2-3, the full variable domain is EAGVAQSPRYKIIEKRQSVAFWCNPISGHATLYWYQQILGQGPKLLIQFQNNGVVDDSQLPKDRFSAERLKGVDSTLKIQPAKLEDSAVYLCASSLDLTQYFGPGTRLTVL.

This chain uses TRBV2 with TRBJ2-4; no reliable D call. Looked up from germline, CDR1 is SNHLY and CDR2 is FYNNEI. The CDR3 has 11 residues. Trimming took 6 bases from V and 7 from J, leaving 7 bases between them. This CDR3 reads CASRILNIQYF. For the CDR3, the DNA is TGTGCCAGCAGGATCTTGAACATTCAGTACTTC.

The rearrangement joins TRBV6-5 to TRBJ2-5; 9 nucleotides align to TRBD1. CDR3 length equals 14 residues. Germline V gene sequence: CDR1 MNHEY, CDR2 SVGAGI. V was pared by 6 bases and J by 1 base, with 3 bases of the junction left unmatched. The CDR3 loop reads CASRTGGAQETQYF. The DNA of the CDR3 is TGTGCCAGCAGAACAGGGGGCGCCCAAGAGACCCAGTACTTC.

V gene TRBV18 combines with J gene TRBJ1-1; possibly TRBD1 for D (6 bases). CDR1 is KGHSH and CDR2 is LQKENI in the germline V gene. Trimming took 3 bases from V and 5 from J, leaving 16 bases between them. This CDR3 comprises 15 residues. The CDR3 spells CASSPSTGRRTEAFF. The CDR3 DNA is TGTGCCAGCTCACCCTCGACAGGCCGAAGGACTGAAGCTTTCTTT. Using reference TRBV18 and TRBJ1-1 for the parts outside the CDR3, the full variable domain is NAGVMQNPRHLVRRRGQEARLRCSPMKGHSHVYWYRQLPEEGLKFMVYLQKENIIDESGMPKERFSAEFPKEGPSILRIQQVVRGDSAAYFCASSPSTGRRTEAFFGQGTRLTVV.

The chain carries TRBV7-9 and TRBJ2-3, with D tentatively TRBD2 (5 bases). The length of the CDR3 is 15 residues. From germline, CDR1 is SEHNR and CDR2 FQNEAQ (reference sequence). Trimming shortened V by 2 bases and J by 3 bases, and 12 bases separated the two germline ends. The CDR3 nucleotides are TGTGCCAGCAGCTTATTCAGAGCGGAGACAGATACGCAGTATTTT. Its translation is CASSLFRAETDTQYF.

The chain joins TRBV19 to TRBJ2-2, with 8 bases matching TRBD2. The CDR3 is made up of 16 amino acids. Germline V gene data show CDR1 as LNHDA and CDR2 as SQIVND (reference sequence). V was clipped by 3 bases and J by 7 bases; unmatched bases: 10. The CDR3 nucleotides read TGTGCCAGTAGTATCCCCTCCGGGAGGGGTGTCGGGGAGCTGTTTTTT. Its translation: CASSIPSGRGVGELFF.

The chain joins TRBV29-1 to TRBJ2-2, with D unresolved. From germline, CDR1 is SQVTM and CDR2 ANQGSEA. Trimming took off 7 bases at V and 4 bases at J, with 19 bases between the two ends. CDR3 length: 15 residues. This CDR3 reads CSALGSIAGTGELFF. CDR3 DNA sequence: TGCAGCGCACTTGGAAGCATCGCTGGCACCGGGGAGCTGTTTTTT.

The V call is TRBV21-1, the J call TRBJ1-2; the table's TRBD1 call for D was not verified on the DNA. TRBV21-1 is a pseudogene. The CDR3 contains 14 residues. The chain's CDR3 is CASTWPGQGYGYTF. DNA of the CDR3: TGTGCCAGCACCTGGCCGGGACAGGGATATGGCTACACCTTC.

The CDR3 spells CASSQSYRDRGSYRAYGYTF. The CDR3 DNA follows: TGTGCCAGCAGCCAATCATACCGGGACAGGGGATCTTATCGGGCCTATGGCTACACCTTC. The V gene is TRBV3-1 (or the pseudogene TRBV3-2), the J gene TRBJ1-2; TRBD1 matches at 10 bases. Germline CDR1 and CDR2: LGHDT and YNNKEL (reference sequence). V dropped 2 bases and J dropped 4; count of bases not matched to a gene: 19. CDR3 size: 20 residues.

The V and J genes are TRBV6-1 and TRBJ2-7, with D uncertain. Germline loops: CDR1 MNHNS, CDR2 SASEGT. The CDR3 loop spans 13 amino acids. V lost 1 base and J 6 bases, leaving 10 bases between the germline ends. The CDR3 nucleotides are TGTGCCAGCAGTGAAGGTGTGGGCGGCGAGCAGTACTTC. Residues: CASSEGVGGEQYF.

V usage is TRBV7-9 and J usage is TRBJ1-4; no reliable D call. V lost 4 bases to trimming and J lost 1 base, with 19 bases between them. Germline V gene sequence: CDR1 SEHNR, CDR2 FQNEAQ (reference sequence). There are 18 residues in the CDR3. The CDR3 DNA sequence: TGTGCCAGCAGCTCTACGGTGGTCCGGGGTGGAACTAATGAAAAACTGTTTTTT. Translating gives CASSSTVVRGGTNEKLFF. Combining the CDR3 with reference TRBV7-9 and TRBJ1-4 gives the whole variable domain DTGVSQNPRHKITKRGQNVTFRCDPISEHNRLYWYRQTLGQGPEFLTYFQNEAQLEKSRLLSDRFSAERPKGSFSTLEIQRTEQGDSAMYLCASSSTVVRGGTNEKLFFGSGTQLSVL.

The rearrangement links TRBV18 to TRBJ2-7; either TRBD1 or TRBD2 may supply D (5 bases each). V was pared by 0 bases and J by 3 bases, with 12 bases between. This CDR3 is built from 15 residues. CDR1 and CDR2 from the germline V gene are KGHSH and LQKENI. DNA of the CDR3: TGTGCCAGCTCACCACCTGGGTTTGGGGGCTACGAGCAGTACTTC. Translating gives CASSPPGFGGYEQYF.

This clone has just one count. V usage is TRBV30 and J usage is TRBJ2-2; a weak D match, TRBD2 (6 bases). V lost 3 bases to trimming and J lost 1 base, with 18 bases between them. The CDR3 is 17 amino acids. CDR1 is GTSNPN, CDR2 SVGIG, per germline (reference sequence). The CDR3 nucleotides are TGTGCCTGGAGGGCGGGAATGGTAGTTATGAACACCGGGGAGCTGTTTTTT. Its translation is CAWRAGMVVMNTGELFF.

This clone was recorded only once. The J gene is TRBJ2-3, the V gene TRBV5-8, with D perhaps matching TRBD1 or TRBD2 (6 bases each). Trimming took 3 bases from V and 2 from J, leaving 16 bases between them. Germline V gene data show CDR1 as SGHTS and CDR2 as YDEGEE. The CDR3 has 16 amino acids. The CDR3 DNA follows: TGTGCCAGCAGCTCAGACCTGAGGGGGGCCACAGATACGCAGTATTTT. Its translation is CASSSDLRGATDTQYF.

The chain is built from TRBV5-1 and TRBJ1-3, with 10 bases fitting TRBD1. The germline gives CDR1 SGHRS, CDR2 YFSETQ. The J segment lost 1 base and the V segment lost 0 bases, leaving 1 base of the junction unmatched. The CDR3 sequence is 16 residues long. Here the CDR3 DNA reads TGCGCCAGCAGCTTGGTGGGACAGGGGTCTGGAAACACCATATATTTT. Amino acid sequence: CASSLVGQGSGNTIYF.